This passage covers 20 T cell receptor beta chains from one sample sequenced in a study of blood T cell repertoires in COVID-19 (dated by TCRdb to about 2020). The library was generated by the immunoSEQ multiplex PCR assay. TCRdb carries this immuneACCESS record with in-frame sequences only. Its versions omit some clonotypes, under half of them owing to an unresolved V gene in the studies checked, with the rest unexplained. The sample yields 300,000 to 400,000 clones; approximately 81% were counted once. The ten largest clonotypes hold around 2% of the sample. Sequencing was performed on PBMCs or T cells enriched from blood (not recorded which). The receptors here all came from a woman in her twenties or thirties who had been exposed to COVID-19.

The CDR3 here is CASSLGLASNYGYTF. CDR3 DNA: TGTGCCAGCAGCTTGGGGCTAGCCTCTAACTATGGCTACACCTTC. The J gene is TRBJ1-2, the V gene TRBV5-6; unclear D gene. Trimming took off 0 bases at V and 0 bases at J, with 9 bases between the two ends. Germline loops: CDR1 SGHDT, CDR2 YYEEEE. This CDR3 spans 15 amino acids.

The rearrangement links TRBV28 to TRBJ1-2, with 8 positions matching TRBD1. V gave up 4 bases and J gave up 0 bases; unmatched junction bases: 4. CDR3 length equals 15 residues. Germline values: CDR1 MDHEN, CDR2 SYDVKM. CDR3 region: CASSWGTGANYGYTF. Here the CDR3 DNA reads TGTGCCAGCAGTTGGGGGACAGGCGCTAACTATGGCTACACCTTC.

V and J are TRBV27 and TRBJ2-3; D is ambiguous. This CDR3 has 12 residues. The ends were cut back, 6 bases at V and 0 bases at J, with 4 bases in the middle. Germline V lookup: CDR1 MNHEY, CDR2 SMNVEV (reference sequence). Here the CDR3 reads CASSRSTDTQYF. The CDR3 coding sequence is TGTGCCAGCAGCAGAAGCACAGATACGCAGTATTTT.

This clone was recorded only once. The chain employs TRBV19 and TRBJ1-3; a possible D gene is TRBD1 (6 bases). Trimming shortened V by 5 bases and J by 0 bases, and 11 bases separated the two germline ends. The germline gives CDR1 LNHDA, CDR2 SQIVND (reference sequence). The CDR3 extends over 15 amino acids. CDR3 in amino acids: CASSLGQASGNTIYF. The CDR3 DNA follows: TGTGCCAGTAGTTTGGGACAAGCCTCTGGAAACACCATATATTTT.

V is TRBV6-2 or TRBV6-3 and J is TRBJ1-5, with D possibly TRBD1 on 6 matching bases. The germline V gene encodes CDR1 MNHEY and CDR2 SVGEGT. Trimming left V 6 bases short and J 7 bases short, with 19 bases between. The length of the CDR3 is 15 residues. CDR3 coding DNA: TGTGCCAGCAGCCGACCCCCCACAGGGCACCAGCCCCAGCATTTT. As protein: CASSRPPTGHQPQHF.

This clone has more than one count but fewer than ten. The V gene is TRBV7-2, the J gene TRBJ2-1; 8 bases fit TRBD2. The length of the CDR3 is 14 residues. Germline values: CDR1 SGHTA, CDR2 FQGNSA. V lost 5 bases and J lost 8; bases outside the gene matches: 8. The CDR3 sequence: CASSRGGPSYEQFF. Here the CDR3 DNA reads TGTGCCAGCAGCCGGGGGGGCCCTTCCTATGAGCAGTTCTTC.

The V gene is TRBV5-4, the J gene TRBJ2-5; tentative D call: TRBD2 (6 bases). The germline V gene encodes CDR1 SGHNT and CDR2 YYREEE (reference sequence). Trimming shortened V by 2 bases and J by 1 base, and 12 bases separated the two germline ends. The CDR3 length is 15 residues. The CDR3 region has the DNA TGTGCCAGCAGCTTAATCTTAGCGGTCCAAGAGACCCAGTACTTC. Translating it yields CASSLILAVQETQYF.

A note on this clone: The same CDR3 is also encoded by other DNA sequences in this sample. The rearrangement links TRBV4-2 to TRBJ1-4; tentative D call: TRBD1 (5 bases). The CDR3 has 15 residues. Trimming took off 0 bases at V and 7 bases at J, with 12 bases between the two ends. Germline loops: CDR1 LGHNA, CDR2 YNFKEQ. The DNA for the CDR3 is TGTGCCAGCAGCCAAGAAGGCCAGGGCGGTGAAAAACTGTTTTTT. It is translated as CASSQEGQGGEKLFF.

The chain couples TRBV28 to TRBJ2-7, with 10 positions matching TRBD2. Germline V lookup: CDR1 MDHEN, CDR2 SYDVKM. There are 15 residues in the CDR3. After removal of 5 bases from V and 2 bases from J, the junction contained 6 bases not matched to a gene. CDR3 nucleotides: TGTGCCAGCAGTAAGGGACTAGCGCTGACCTACGAGCAGTACTTC. Amino acid sequence: CASSKGLALTYEQYF.

This clone has just a few counts. The CDR3 reads CASSFQGQGREKLFF. CDR3 DNA sequence: TGTGCCAGCAGCTTCCAGGGACAGGGAAGGGAAAAACTGTTTTTT. The V gene is TRBV7-2, the J gene TRBJ1-4; 9 bases align to TRBD1. This CDR3 has 15 residues. After removal of 3 bases from V and 8 bases from J, the junction contained 7 bases not matched to a gene. The germline V gene encodes CDR1 SGHTA and CDR2 FQGNSA.

The chain employs TRBV28 and TRBJ1-5, with a weak D call TRBD1 (6 bases). Per the germline V gene, CDR1 is MDHEN and CDR2 is SYDVKM. The germline V and J ends were trimmed by 7 bases and 9 bases, with 16 bases remaining between them. This CDR3 has 13 residues. The CDR3 is CASTQGNALPQHF. The CDR3 nucleotides read TGTGCCAGCACTCAGGGGAACGCTCTGCCCCAGCATTTT.

This clone has just one count. V usage is TRBV18 and J usage is TRBJ2-1, with 14 bases lining up with TRBD2. Per the germline V gene, CDR1 is KGHSH and CDR2 is LQKENI. CDR3 size: 15 residues. V trimming: 8 bases; J trimming: 7 bases; junction bases outside the gene matches: 7. In nucleotides, the CDR3 is TGTGCCAGCCAGATGGGACTAGCGGGAGATAATGAGCAGTTCTTC. It codes for CASQMGLAGDNEQFF.

The chain uses TRBV19 and TRBJ1-5; D may be TRBD1 (6 bases). The CDR3 extends over 14 amino acids. Trimming pared 3 bases from V and 3 bases from J, leaving 9 bases between. Germline CDR1 is LNHDA and CDR2 is SQIVND (reference sequence). Written as DNA, the CDR3 is TGTGCCAGTAGTATTGCAGGGGCCAATCAGCCCCAGCATTTT. Its translation: CASSIAGANQPQHF.

The sample holds many counts of this clone. Additional DNA sequences in this sample encode the identical CDR3. V is TRBV7-8 and J is TRBJ1-5, with TRBD1 matching over 8 bases. CDR3 length: 14 amino acids. The trim removed 3 bases at V and 2 bases at J, leaving 0 bases unmatched. Germline assignment: CDR1 SGHVS and CDR2 FQNEAQ. In DNA, the CDR3 is TGTGCCAGCAGCTTGGACAGGGGCAATCAGCCCCAGCATTTT. It specifies CASSLDRGNQPQHF.

The genes are TRBV19 and TRBJ2-1, with D perhaps TRBD2 (6 bases). V was shortened by 4 bases and J by 0 bases, with 10 bases between the two germline ends. CDR1 is LNHDA and CDR2 is SQIVND in the germline V gene (reference sequence). The CDR3 loop spans 15 amino acids. CDR3 region: CASSSSGSSYNEQFF. CDR3 sequence (DNA): TGTGCCAGTAGTAGTAGCGGTAGCTCCTACAATGAGCAGTTCTTC.

This chain connects TRBV12-3 or TRBV12-4 to TRBJ1-1, with no clear D. The CDR3 loop spans 10 amino acids. V was cut by 6 bases and J by 4 bases, with 3 bases left in between. The CDR3, as DNA: TGTGCCAGCAGGAGCACTGAAGCTTTCTTT. It codes for CASRSTEAFF.

J is TRBJ1-4 and V is TRBV19; D uncertain. Trimming left V 7 bases short and J 5 bases short, with 14 bases between. The germline CDR1 and CDR2 sequences are LNHDA and SQIVND (reference sequence). The length of the CDR3 is 14 residues. The CDR3 reads CASNDPGSNEKLFF. CDR3 nucleotides: TGTGCCAGTAACGACCCGGGGTCAAATGAAAAACTGTTTTTT.

For the CDR3, the DNA is TGCGCCAGCAGCCAAGCTGAGAGCGGGAAAACCTACGAGCAGTACTTC. It encodes CASSQAESGKTYEQYF. The J gene is TRBJ2-7, the V gene TRBV4-1, with TRBD2 matching 7 bases. CDR1 is MGHRA, CDR2 YSYEKL, per germline. The trim removed 1 base at V and 2 bases at J, leaving 8 bases unmatched. CDR3 length: 16 amino acids.

The chain recombines TRBV19 with TRBJ1-2; D call uncertain. This CDR3 spans 15 amino acids. With 3 bases removed from V and 8 bases from J, the gap between germline ends came to 19 bases. CDR1 and CDR2 from the germline V gene are LNHDA and SQIVND (reference sequence). DNA for the CDR3: TGTGCCAGTAGTATGATTCTTGCCGGGGATCGGGGCTACACCTTC. Translation: CASSMILAGDRGYTF.

The chain couples TRBV4-3 to TRBJ1-4, with D perhaps matching TRBD1 (6 bases). The V and J ends lost 0 bases and 8 bases respectively, with 13 bases between them. Germline-derived CDR1 and CDR2 are LGHNA and YSLEER. The CDR3 runs 15 residues. The DNA of the CDR3 is TGCGCCAGCAGCCAAGACCAGGGGCGTAAAGAAAAACTGTTTTTT. This codes for CASSQDQGRKEKLFF.